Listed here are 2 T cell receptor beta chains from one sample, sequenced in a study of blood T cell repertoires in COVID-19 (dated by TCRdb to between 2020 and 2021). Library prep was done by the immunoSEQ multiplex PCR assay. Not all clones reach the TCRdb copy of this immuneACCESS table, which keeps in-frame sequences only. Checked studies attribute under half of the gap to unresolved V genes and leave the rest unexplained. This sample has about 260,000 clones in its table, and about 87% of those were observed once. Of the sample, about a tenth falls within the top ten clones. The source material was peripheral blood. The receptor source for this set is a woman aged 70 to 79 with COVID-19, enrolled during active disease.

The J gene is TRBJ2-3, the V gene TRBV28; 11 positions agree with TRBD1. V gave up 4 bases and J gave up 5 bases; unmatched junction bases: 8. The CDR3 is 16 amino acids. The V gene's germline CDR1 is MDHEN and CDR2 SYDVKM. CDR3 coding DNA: TGTGCCAGCAGTTCGTCCGGGACAGGGGGGGGAGATACGCAGTATTTT. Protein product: CASSSSGTGGGDTQYF.

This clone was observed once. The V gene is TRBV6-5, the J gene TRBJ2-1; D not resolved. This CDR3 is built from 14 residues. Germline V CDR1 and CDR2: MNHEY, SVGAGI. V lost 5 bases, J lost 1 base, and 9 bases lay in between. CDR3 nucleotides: TGTGCCAGCAGTCCCGGTAATTCCTACAATGAGCAGTTCTTC. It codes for CASSPGNSYNEQFF.